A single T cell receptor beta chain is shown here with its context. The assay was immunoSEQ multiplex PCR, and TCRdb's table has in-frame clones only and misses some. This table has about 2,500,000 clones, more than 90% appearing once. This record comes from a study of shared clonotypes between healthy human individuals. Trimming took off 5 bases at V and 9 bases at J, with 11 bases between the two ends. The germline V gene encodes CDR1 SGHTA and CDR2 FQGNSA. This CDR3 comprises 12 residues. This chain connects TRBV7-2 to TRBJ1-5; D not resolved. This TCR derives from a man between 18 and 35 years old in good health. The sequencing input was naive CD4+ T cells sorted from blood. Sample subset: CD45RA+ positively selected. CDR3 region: CASSRLSGPQHF. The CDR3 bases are TGTGCCAGCAGCCGACTGTCAGGGCCCCAGCATTTT.